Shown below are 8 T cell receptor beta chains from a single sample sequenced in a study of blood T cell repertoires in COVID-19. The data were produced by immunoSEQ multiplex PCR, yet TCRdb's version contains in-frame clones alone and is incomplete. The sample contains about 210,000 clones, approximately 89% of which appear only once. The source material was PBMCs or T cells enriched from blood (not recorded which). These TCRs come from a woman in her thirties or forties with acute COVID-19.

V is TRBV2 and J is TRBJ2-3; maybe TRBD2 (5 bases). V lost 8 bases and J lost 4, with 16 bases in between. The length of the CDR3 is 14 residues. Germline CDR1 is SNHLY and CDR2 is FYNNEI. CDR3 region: CASWAEAAPDTQYF. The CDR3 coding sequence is TGTGCCAGCTGGGCGGAGGCGGCCCCAGATACGCAGTATTTT.

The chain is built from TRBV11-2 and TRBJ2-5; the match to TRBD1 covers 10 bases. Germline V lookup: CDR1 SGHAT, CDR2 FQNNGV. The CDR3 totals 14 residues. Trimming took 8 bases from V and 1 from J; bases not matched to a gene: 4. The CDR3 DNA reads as TGTGCCAGCGAGGGACAGGGGCTCCAAGAGACCCAGTACTTC. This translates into CASEGQGLQETQYF.

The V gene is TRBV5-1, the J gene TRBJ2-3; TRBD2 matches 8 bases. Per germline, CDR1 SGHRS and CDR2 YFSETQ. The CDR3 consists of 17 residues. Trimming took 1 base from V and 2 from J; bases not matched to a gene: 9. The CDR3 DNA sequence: TGCGCCAGCAGCTTGCGAGGAGCGGGGGCCCTCACAGATACGCAGTATTTT. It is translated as CASSLRGAGALTDTQYF. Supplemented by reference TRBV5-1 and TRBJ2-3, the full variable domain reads KAGVTQTPRYLIKTRGQQVTLSCSPISGHRSVSWYQQTPGQGLQFLFEYFSETQRNKGNFPGRFSGRQFSNSRSEMNVSTLELGDSALYLCASSLRGAGALTDTQYFGPGTRLTVL.

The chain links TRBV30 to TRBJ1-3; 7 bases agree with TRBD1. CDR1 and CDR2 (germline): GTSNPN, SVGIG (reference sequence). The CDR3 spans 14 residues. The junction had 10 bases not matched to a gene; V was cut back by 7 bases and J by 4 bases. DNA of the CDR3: TGTGCCTCAAAACAGGGGAATTTAGGAAACACCATATATTTT. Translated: CASKQGNLGNTIYF.

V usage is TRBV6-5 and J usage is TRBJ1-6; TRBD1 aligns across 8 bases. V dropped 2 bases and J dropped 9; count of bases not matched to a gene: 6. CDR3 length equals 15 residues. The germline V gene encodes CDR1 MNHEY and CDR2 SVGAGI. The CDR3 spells CASSYVSGGLSPLHF. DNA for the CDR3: TGTGCCAGCAGTTACGTGTCAGGGGGCCTTTCACCCCTCCACTTT.

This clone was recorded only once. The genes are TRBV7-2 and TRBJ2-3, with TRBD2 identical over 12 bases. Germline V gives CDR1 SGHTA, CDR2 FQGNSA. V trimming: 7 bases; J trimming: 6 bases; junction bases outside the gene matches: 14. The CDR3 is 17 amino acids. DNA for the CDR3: TGTGCCAGCAAAGACACGACGAGGACTAGCGGGACGGATACGCAGTATTTT. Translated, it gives CASKDTTRTSGTDTQYF. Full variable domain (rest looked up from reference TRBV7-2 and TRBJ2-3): GAGVSQSPSNKVTEKGKDVELRCDPISGHTALYWYRQSLGQGLEFLIYFQGNSAPDKSGLPSDRFSAERTGGSVSTLTIQRTQQEDSAVYLCASKDTTRTSGTDTQYFGPGTRLTVL.

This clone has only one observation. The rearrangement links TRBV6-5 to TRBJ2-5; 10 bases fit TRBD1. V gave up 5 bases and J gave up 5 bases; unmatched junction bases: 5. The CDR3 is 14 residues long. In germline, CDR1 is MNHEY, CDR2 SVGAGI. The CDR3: CASSPGQGTETQYF. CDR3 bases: TGTGCCAGCAGTCCGGGACAGGGGACGGAGACCCAGTACTTC.

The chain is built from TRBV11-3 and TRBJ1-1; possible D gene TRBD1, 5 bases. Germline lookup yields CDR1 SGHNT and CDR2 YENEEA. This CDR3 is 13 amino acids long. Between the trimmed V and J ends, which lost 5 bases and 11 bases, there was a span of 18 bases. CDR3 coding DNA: TGTGCCAGCAGCATGACGACAGCCGAAGTGGCTTTCTTT. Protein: CASSMTTAEVAFF.